This TCR beta chain was documented in a study of T cells in Graves' hyperthyroidism and ophthalmopathy. Template material for amplifying TCR beta CDR3 regions consisted of RNA transcripts. First-round RT-PCR targeting the TCR CDR3 was performed with the HTBI primer set. TCRdb re-called the multiplex PCR reads through MiXCR, storing one row per CDR3 protein. The table lists hundreds of thousands of distinct CDR3 sequences, 35% to 45% of them singletons. This clonotype was detected a few times. CDR3 length equals 14 residues. The germline CDR1 and CDR2 sequences are SGHTA and FQGNSA. Trimming took off 6 bases at V and 2 bases at J, with 14 bases between the two ends.

The rearrangement uses TRBV7-2 and TRBJ2-7, with D perhaps given as TRBD1 or TRBD2 (7 bases each). The TCR comes from a man younger than 30 with Graves' hyperthyroidism. The sample taken for sequencing was blood. The CDR3 bases are TGTGCCAGCAGGAGGGAGGGGGCCGCCTACGAGCAGTACTTC. Its translation: CASRREGAAYEQYF.